This record covers a single TCR beta chain. Its antigen is not identified. These data are taken from a study of early T cells in non-severe SARS-CoV-2 infection. Looking at the study overall: It was bulk RNA from unsorted whole blood that was sequenced, and the chains were unpaired.

Each cDNA molecule carried a unique molecular identifier. TCRdb analysed the 5' RACE reads with MiXCR anew, one entry per CDR3 protein. The data hold 90,000 or so distinct CDR3 sequences, with 15% observed a single time. Study-level points and caveats: In VDJdb matching, anti-spike CD8 responses were favored while private and CD4 specificities went missing.

The material sequenced was whole blood. The TCR originated in an adult who was a healthcare worker with PCR-confirmed SARS-CoV-2 infection or an uninfected control (not recorded which).

The CDR3 DNA reads TGTGCCAGCAGGGGAAACGGCTACACCTTC. Protein product: CASRGNGYTF. This chain connects TRBV2 to TRBJ1-2; D uncertain. Germline lookup yields CDR1 SNHLY and CDR2 FYNNEI. The CDR3 extends over 10 amino acids. Trimming removed 6 bases from V and 8 bases from J, with 7 bases in between.